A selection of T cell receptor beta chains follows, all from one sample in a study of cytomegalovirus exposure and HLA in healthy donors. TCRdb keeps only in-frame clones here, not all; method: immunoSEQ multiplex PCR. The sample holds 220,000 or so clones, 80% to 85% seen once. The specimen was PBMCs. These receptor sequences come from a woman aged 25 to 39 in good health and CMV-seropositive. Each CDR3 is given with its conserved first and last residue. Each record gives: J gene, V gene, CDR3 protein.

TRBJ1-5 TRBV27 CASSFGGITGAQHF
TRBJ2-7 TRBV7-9 CASSDRLDYYEQYF
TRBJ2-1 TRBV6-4 CASSDSGEGYNEQFF
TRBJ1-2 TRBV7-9 CASSDDSNYGYTF
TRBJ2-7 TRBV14 CASSQQTGSHEQYF
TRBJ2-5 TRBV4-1 CASSQDENQETQYF
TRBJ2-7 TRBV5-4 CASSLTGVEQYF
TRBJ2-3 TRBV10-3 CATSGLATDTQYF
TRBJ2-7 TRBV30 CAWSEPSIYEQYF
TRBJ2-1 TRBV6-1 CASSVEVGGRNRNEQFF
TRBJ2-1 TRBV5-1 CASTERERGNEQFF
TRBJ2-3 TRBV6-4 CASSEGESTDTQYF
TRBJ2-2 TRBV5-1 CASSPRTSGSTGELFF
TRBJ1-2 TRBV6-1 CASRGTGGYGYTF
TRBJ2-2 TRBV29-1 CSVDRANTGELFF
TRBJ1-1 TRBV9 CASSTTANTEAFF
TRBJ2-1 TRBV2 CASKRIAVTYNEQFF
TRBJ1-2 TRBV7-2 CASSLWSGVNYGYTF
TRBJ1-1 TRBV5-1 CASSRPQENTEAFF
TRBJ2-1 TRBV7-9 CASSLIGSSGEQFF
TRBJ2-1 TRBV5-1 CASGGTADYSYNEQFF
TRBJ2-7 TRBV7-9 CASTPGGSLFFEQYF
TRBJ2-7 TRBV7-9 CASSSYEKAYEQYF
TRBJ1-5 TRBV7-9 CASSLNGGDYQPQHF
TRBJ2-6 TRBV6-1 CASQRTGSGANVLTF
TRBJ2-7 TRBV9 CASSSPSGGNYEQYF
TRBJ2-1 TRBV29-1 CSAAGTGHGEQFF
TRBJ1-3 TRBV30 CAWSARIGLPGNTIYF
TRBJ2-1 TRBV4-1 CASSQELSNEQFF
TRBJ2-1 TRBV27 CASKPGQSYNEQFF
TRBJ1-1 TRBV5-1 CASSAVGWRPTEAFF
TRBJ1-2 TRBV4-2 CASSQEQKNYGYTF
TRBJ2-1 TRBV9 CASSVEDRVVDEQFF
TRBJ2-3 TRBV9 CASSPLDRGDTQYF
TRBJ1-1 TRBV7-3 CASSLSQDTEAFF
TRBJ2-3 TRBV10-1 CASSESFLAGGTDTQYF
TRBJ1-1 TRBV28 CASSLLGGEAFF
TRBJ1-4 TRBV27 CASSLSDRDGGKLFF
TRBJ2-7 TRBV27 CASSLRAGDYEQYF
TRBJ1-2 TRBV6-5 CASRAGQASAYGYTF
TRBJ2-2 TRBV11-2 CASSLGVNQYTGELFF
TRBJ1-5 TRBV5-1 CASSQTGINQPQHF
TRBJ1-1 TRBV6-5 CASSYSTKDTEAFF
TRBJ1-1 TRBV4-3 CASSQEMNTEAFF
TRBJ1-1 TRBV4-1 CASSPGQVYTEAFF
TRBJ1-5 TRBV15 CATSREGDGSQPQHF
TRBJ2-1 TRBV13 CASRVGGFSYNEQFF
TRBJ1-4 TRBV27 CASRDRVLTNEKLFF
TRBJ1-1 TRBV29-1 CSVDGTAFEAFF
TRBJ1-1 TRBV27 CASRGAGLSVTEAFF
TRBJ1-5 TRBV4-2 CASSQDLYSNQPQHF
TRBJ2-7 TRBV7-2 CASSSYGGKQYF
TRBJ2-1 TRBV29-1 CSVEGRDMRVF
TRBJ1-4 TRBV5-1 CASSSLGGTNEKLFF